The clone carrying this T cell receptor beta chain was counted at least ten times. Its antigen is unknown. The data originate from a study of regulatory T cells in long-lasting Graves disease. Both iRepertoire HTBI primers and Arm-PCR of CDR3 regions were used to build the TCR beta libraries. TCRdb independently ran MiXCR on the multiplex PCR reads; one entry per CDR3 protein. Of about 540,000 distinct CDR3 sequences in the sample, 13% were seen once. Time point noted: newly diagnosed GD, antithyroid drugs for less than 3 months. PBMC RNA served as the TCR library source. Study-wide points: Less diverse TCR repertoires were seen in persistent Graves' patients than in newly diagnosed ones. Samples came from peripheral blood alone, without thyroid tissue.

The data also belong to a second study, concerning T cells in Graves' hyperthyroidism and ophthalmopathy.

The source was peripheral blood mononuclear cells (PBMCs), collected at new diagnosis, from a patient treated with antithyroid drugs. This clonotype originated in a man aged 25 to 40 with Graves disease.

As DNA, the CDR3 is TGTGCCAGCAGCTTATCCGGGTCGGAAGGCTACACCTTC. This gives the protein CASSLSGSEGYTF. The gene calls are TRBV11-2 and TRBJ1-2; D uncertain. The CDR3 covers 13 residues. Germline CDR1 and CDR2: SGHAT and FQNNGV. With 2 bases removed from V and 8 bases from J, the gap between germline ends came to 12 bases.